The 8 T cell receptor beta chains below were found in one sample sequenced in a study of T cells in tuberculosis. Sequenced by immunoSEQ multiplex PCR; TCRdb stores in-frame clones only, minus some. Of about 45,000 clones listed, around 94% are singletons. Sequenced: PBMCs. The receptors come from a donor aged 10 to 29 with latent tuberculosis or without tuberculosis infection. Some clones in this sample may be carry-over from other donors' samples.

The chain employs TRBV18 and TRBJ2-1, with D possibly TRBD1 on 6 matching bases. CDR3 size: 15 residues. The germline gives CDR1 KGHSH, CDR2 LQKENI. V lost 0 bases and J 8 bases, leaving 14 bases between the germline ends. The DNA of the CDR3 is TGTGCCAGCTCACCACCGGCACAGGGTCTCGATGAGCAGTTCTTC. Translation gives CASSPPAQGLDEQFF.

The V gene is TRBV18, the J gene TRBJ1-1; D ambiguous. V lost 5 bases and J 1 base, leaving 11 bases between the germline ends. The CDR3 has 14 residues. Germline CDR1 reads KGHSH; CDR2 reads LQKENI. The CDR3 sequence is CASSDSRGNTEAFF. CDR3 coding DNA: TGTGCCAGCTCAGATAGCCGGGGGAACACTGAAGCTTTCTTT.

The rearrangement joins TRBV19 to TRBJ2-4; 7 bases agree with TRBD1. The J segment lost 15 bases and the V segment lost 1 base, leaving 15 bases of the junction unmatched. The CDR3 is 15 amino acids. Germline CDR1 LNHDA, CDR2 SQIVND (reference sequence). The CDR3 DNA is TGTGCCAGTAGTATAGCTCGACAGGGAAGAGATCATCCGTACTTC. This codes for CASSIARQGRDHPYF.

The V call is TRBV10-1, the J call TRBJ2-2, with 14 bases aligning to TRBD2. Germline V gene lookup returns CDR1 WNHNN and CDR2 SYGVQD (reference sequence). This CDR3 is built from 18 residues. Trimming at V came to 4 bases and at J to 5 bases, leaving 9 bases not matched to a gene. The CDR3 is CASSGPGTSGSTTGELFF. The CDR3 bases are TGCGCCAGCAGTGGGCCCGGGACTAGCGGGAGTACTACCGGGGAGCTGTTTTTT.

This chain connects TRBV30 to TRBJ2-5; tentatively, D is TRBD2 (7 bases). Germline V gene lookup returns CDR1 GTSNPN and CDR2 SVGIG (reference sequence). The V gene lost 0 bases and the J gene lost 5 bases, with 16 bases spanning the gap. The CDR3 is 15 residues long. The DNA of the CDR3 is TGTGCCTGGAGTGTACTGTCGGGGAGGGGGGAGACCCAGTACTTC. Translation: CAWSVLSGRGETQYF. The complete variable domain, with remaining parts taken from reference TRBV30 and TRBJ2-5, reads SQTIHQWPATLVQPVGSPLSLECTVEGTSNPNLYWYRQAAGRGLQLLFYSVGIGQISSEVPQNLSASRPQDRQFILSSKKLLLSDSGFYLCAWSVLSGRGETQYFGPGTRLLVL.

In this sample, this clone turned up once. The gene calls are TRBV28 and TRBJ2-2, with 7 bases aligning to TRBD1. There are 15 residues in the CDR3. CDR1 and CDR2 (germline): MDHEN, SYDVKM. The ends lost 3 bases at V and 3 bases at J; junction bases unmatched: 4. The CDR3 DNA is TGTGCCAGCAGTTTGAGTCAGGGGGACACCGGGGAGCTGTTTTTT. Translating gives CASSLSQGDTGELFF.

The table lists this clone with a count of one. V gene TRBV7-7 combines with J gene TRBJ2-1, with D possibly TRBD2 on 5 matching bases. Trimming took 4 bases from V and 2 from J, leaving 12 bases between them. This CDR3 is built from 15 residues. Germline CDR1 and CDR2: SSHAT and FNYEAQ (reference sequence). The CDR3 is CASSSGVDPYNEQFF. In DNA, the CDR3 is TGTGCCAGCAGCTCCGGGGTGGACCCCTACAATGAGCAGTTCTTC. The full variable domain, completed using reference TRBV7-7 and TRBJ2-1, is GAGVSQSPRYKVTKRGQDVTLRCDPISSHATLYWYQQALGQGPEFLTYFNYEAQPDKSGLPSDRFSAERPEGSISTLTIQRTEQRDSAMYRCASSSGVDPYNEQFFGPGTRLTVL.

This clone was found once. V usage is TRBV6-5 and J usage is TRBJ2-1; 8 bases line up with TRBD1. The germline CDR1 and CDR2 sequences are MNHEY and SVGAGI. Germline trimming cut 5 bases from V and 6 bases from J; bases unmatched to any gene: 6. CDR3 size: 14 residues. The CDR3 nucleotides read TGTGCCAGCAGTCTCTTGACAGGGGTCAATGAGCAGTTCTTC. Encoded protein: CASSLLTGVNEQFF.